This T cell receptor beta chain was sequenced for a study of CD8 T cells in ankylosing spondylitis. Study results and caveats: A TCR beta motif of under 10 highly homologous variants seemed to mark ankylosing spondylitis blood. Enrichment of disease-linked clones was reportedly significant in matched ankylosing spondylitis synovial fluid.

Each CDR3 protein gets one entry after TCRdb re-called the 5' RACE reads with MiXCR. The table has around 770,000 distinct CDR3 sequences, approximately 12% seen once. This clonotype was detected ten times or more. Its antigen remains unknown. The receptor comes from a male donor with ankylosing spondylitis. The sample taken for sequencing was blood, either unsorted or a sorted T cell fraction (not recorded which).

In DNA, the CDR3 is TGCGCCAGCAGCTTGGAAGGGAAGGAAGCTTTCTTT. The encoded protein is CASSLEGKEAFF. This rearrangement joins TRBV5-1 to TRBJ1-1, with D unresolved. The CDR3 loop spans 12 amino acids. Germline V gene sequence: CDR1 SGHRS, CDR2 YFSETQ. The germline V and J ends were trimmed by 0 bases and 8 bases, with 8 bases remaining between them.